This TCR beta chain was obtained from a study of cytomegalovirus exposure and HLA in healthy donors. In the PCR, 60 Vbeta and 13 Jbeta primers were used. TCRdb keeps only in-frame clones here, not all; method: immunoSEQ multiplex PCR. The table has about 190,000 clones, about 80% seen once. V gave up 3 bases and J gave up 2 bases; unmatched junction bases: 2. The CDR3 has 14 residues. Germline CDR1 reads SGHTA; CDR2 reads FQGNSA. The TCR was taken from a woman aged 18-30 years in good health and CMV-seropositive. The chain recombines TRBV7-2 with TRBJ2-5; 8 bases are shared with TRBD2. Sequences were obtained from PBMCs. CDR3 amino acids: CASSFGGGQETQYF. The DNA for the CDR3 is TGTGCCAGCAGCTTTGGCGGGGGGCAAGAGACCCAGTACTTC.